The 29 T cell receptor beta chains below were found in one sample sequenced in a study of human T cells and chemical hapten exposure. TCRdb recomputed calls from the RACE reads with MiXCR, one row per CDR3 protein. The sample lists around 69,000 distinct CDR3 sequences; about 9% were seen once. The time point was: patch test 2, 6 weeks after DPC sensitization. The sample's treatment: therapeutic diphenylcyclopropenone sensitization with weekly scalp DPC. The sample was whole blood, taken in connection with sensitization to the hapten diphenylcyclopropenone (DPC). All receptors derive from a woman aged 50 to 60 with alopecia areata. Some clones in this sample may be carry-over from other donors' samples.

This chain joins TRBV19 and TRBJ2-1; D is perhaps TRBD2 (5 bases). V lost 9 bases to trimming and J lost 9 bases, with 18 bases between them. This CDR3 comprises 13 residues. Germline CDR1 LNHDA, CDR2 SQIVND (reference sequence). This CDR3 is CASVSREGGEQFF. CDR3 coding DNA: TGTGCCAGCGTGTCTAGGGAAGGAGGTGAGCAGTTCTTC.

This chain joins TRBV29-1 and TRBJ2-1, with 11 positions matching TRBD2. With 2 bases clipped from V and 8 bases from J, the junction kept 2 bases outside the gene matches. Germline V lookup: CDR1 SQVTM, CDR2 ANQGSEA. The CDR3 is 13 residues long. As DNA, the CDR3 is TGCAGCGTTGAAACTAGCGGGGGATATGAGCAGTTCTTC. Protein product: CSVETSGGYEQFF.

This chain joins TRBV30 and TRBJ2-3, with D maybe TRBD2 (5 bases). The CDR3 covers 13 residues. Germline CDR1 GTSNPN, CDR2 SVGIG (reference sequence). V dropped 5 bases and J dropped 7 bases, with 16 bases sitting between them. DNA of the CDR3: TGTGCCTGGTGCCTAGCTCGGACGAATACGCAGTATTTT. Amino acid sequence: CAWCLARTNTQYF.

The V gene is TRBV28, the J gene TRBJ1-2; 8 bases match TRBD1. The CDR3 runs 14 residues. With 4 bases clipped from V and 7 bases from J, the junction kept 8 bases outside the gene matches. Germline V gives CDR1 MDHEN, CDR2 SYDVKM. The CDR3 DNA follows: TGTGCCAGCAGTTCAGGGGGCCAGGGACTTGGCTACACCTTC. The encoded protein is CASSSGGQGLGYTF.

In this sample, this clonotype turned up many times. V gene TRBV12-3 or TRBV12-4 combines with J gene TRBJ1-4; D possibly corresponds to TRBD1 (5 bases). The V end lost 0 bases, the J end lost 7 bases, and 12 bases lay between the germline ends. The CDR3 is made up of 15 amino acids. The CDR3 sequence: CASSLASKGTEKLFF. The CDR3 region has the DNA TGTGCCAGCAGTTTAGCGTCCAAAGGGACTGAAAAACTGTTTTTT.

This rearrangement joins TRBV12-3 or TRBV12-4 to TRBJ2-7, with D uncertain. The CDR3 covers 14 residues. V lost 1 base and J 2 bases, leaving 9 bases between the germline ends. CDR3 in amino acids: CASSLGEVPYEQYF. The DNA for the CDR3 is TGTGCCAGCAGTTTAGGCGAGGTTCCCTACGAGCAGTACTTC.

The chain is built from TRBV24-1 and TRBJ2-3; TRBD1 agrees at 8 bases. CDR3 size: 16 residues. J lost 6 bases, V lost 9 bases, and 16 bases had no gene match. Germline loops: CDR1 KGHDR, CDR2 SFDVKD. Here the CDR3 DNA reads TGTGCCACCCGGGCCCCCGGACAGGGACGAAGGGATACGCAGTATTTT. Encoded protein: CATRAPGQGRRDTQYF.

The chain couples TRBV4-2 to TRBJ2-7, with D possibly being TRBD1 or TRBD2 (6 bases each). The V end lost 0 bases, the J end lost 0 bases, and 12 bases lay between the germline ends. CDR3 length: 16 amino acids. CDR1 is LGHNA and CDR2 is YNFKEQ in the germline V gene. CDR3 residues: CASSQEGAGSSYEQYF. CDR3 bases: TGTGCCAGCAGCCAAGAGGGGGCGGGGAGCTCCTACGAGCAGTACTTC.

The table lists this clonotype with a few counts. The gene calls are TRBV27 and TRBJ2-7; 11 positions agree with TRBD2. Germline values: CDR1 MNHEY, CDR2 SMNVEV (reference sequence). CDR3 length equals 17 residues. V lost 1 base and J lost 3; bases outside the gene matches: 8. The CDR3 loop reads CASSLLLAGGPHYEQYF. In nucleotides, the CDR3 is TGTGCCAGCAGTTTATTGCTAGCGGGAGGCCCACACTACGAGCAGTACTTC.

CDR3 residues: CAIRGGGNYEQYF. Written as DNA, the CDR3 is TGTGCCATCAGGGGCGGCGGGAACTACGAGCAGTACTTC. The genes are TRBV10-3 and TRBJ2-7; weak D call: TRBD2 (6 bases). V was shortened by 6 bases and J by 3 bases, with 12 bases between the two germline ends. CDR3 size: 13 residues. Germline values: CDR1 ENHRY, CDR2 SYGVKD.

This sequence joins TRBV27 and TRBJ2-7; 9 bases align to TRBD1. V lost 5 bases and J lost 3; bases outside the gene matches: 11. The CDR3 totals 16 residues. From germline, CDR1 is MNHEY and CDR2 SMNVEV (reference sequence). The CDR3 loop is CASSPSRDRVYYEQYF. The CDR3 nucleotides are TGTGCCAGCAGTCCCAGCCGGGACAGGGTATACTACGAGCAGTACTTC.

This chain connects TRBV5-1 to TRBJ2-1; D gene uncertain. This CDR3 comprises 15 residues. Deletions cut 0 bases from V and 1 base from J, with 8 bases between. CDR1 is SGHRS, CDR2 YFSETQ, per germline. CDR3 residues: CASSLEPSSYNEQFF. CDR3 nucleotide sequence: TGCGCCAGCAGCTTGGAGCCGAGTTCCTACAATGAGCAGTTCTTC. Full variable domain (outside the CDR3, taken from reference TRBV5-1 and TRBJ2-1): KAGVTQTPRYLIKTRGQQVTLSCSPISGHRSVSWYQQTPGQGLQFLFEYFSETQRNKGNFPGRFSGRQFSNSRSEMNVSTLELGDSALYLCASSLEPSSYNEQFFGPGTRLTVL.

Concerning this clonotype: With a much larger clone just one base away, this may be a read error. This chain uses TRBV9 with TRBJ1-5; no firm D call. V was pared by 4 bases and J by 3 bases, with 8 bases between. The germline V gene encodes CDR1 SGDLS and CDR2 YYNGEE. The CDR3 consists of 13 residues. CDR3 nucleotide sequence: TGTGCCAGCAGCCCCGGGAACAATCAGCCCCAGCATTTT. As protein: CASSPGNNQPQHF.

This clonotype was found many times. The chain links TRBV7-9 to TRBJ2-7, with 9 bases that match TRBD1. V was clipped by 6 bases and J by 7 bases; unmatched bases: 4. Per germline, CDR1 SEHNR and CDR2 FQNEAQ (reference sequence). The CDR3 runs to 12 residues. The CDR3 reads CASRQGAGEQYF. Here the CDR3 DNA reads TGTGCCAGCAGACAGGGGGCGGGGGAGCAGTACTTC.

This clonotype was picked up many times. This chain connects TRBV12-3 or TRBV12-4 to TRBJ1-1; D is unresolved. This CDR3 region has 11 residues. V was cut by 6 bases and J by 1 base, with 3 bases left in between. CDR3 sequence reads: CASSRNTEAFF. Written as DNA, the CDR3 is TGTGCCAGCAGCCGGAACACTGAAGCTTTCTTT.

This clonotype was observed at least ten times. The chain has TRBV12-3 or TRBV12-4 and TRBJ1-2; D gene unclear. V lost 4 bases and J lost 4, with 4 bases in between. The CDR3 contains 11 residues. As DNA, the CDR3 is TGTGCCAGCAGTTCCCTCTATGGCTACACCTTC. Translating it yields CASSSLYGYTF.

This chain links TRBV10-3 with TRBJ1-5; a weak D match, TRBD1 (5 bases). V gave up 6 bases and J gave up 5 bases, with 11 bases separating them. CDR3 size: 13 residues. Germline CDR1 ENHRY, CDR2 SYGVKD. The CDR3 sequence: CAISLDRDQPQHF. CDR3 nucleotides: TGTGCCATCAGCCTAGACAGAGATCAGCCCCAGCATTTT.

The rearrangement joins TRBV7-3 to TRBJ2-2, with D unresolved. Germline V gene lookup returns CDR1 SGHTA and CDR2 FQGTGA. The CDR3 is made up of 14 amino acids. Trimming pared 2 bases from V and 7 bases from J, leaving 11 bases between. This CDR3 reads CASSLHSPGGELFF. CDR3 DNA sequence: TGTGCCAGCAGCTTACACTCCCCGGGCGGGGAGCTGTTTTTT.

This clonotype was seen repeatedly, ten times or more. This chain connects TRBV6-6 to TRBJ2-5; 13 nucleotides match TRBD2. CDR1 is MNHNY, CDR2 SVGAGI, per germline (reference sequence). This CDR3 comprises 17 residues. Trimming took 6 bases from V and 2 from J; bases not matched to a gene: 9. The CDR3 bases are TGTGCCAGCAGAGTGGGACTAGCGGGACCGACACAAGAGACCCAGTACTTC. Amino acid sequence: CASRVGLAGPTQETQYF.

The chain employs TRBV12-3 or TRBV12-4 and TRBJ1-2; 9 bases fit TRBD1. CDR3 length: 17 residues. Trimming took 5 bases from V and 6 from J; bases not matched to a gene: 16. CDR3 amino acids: CASSPFVPGQGTDGYTF. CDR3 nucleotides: TGTGCCAGCAGTCCCTTTGTCCCGGGACAGGGTACGGATGGCTACACCTTC.

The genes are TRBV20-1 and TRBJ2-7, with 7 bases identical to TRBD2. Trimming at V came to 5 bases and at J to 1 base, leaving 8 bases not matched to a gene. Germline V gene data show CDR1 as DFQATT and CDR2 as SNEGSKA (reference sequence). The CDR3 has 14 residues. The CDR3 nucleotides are TGCAGTGCTCACTCTAGCGGCGGATCCTACGAGCAGTACTTC. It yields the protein CSAHSSGGSYEQYF.

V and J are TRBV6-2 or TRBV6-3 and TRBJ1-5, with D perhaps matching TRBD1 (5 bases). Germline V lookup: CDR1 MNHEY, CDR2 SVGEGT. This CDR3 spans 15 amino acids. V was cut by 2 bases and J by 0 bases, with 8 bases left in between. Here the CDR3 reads CASSYGHNSNQPQHF. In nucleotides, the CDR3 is TGTGCCAGCAGTTACGGACATAATAGCAATCAGCCCCAGCATTTT.

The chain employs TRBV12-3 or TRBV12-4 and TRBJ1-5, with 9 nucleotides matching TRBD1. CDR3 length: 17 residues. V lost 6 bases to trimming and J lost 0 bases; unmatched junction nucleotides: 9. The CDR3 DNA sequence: TGTGCCAGCAGCCAAACAGGGGGCGGCCGTAGCAATCAGCCCCAGCATTTT. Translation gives CASSQTGGGRSNQPQHF.

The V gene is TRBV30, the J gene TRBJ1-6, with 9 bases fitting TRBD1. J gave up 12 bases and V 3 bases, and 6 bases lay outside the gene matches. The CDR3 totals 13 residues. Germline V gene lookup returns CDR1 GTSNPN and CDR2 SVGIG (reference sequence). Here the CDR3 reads CAWSGTGGRPLHF. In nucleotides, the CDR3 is TGTGCCTGGAGCGGAACAGGGGGCAGACCCCTCCACTTT.

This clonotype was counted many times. CDR3 DNA: TGTGCCAGCAAGGGGCGTATCGGGCAGTACTTC. This translates into CASKGRIGQYF. The chain links TRBV2 to TRBJ2-7; possibly TRBD1 for D (5 bases). The germline V gene has CDR1 SNHLY and CDR2 FYNNEI. The CDR3 extends over 11 amino acids. V was shortened by 7 bases and J by 9 bases, with 13 bases between the two germline ends.

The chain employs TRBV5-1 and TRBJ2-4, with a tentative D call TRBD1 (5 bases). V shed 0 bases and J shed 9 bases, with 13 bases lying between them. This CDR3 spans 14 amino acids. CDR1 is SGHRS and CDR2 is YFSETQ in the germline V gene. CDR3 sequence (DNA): TGCGCCAGCAGCTTGGATCAGGGCCCCCTCATTCAGTACTTC. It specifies CASSLDQGPLIQYF.

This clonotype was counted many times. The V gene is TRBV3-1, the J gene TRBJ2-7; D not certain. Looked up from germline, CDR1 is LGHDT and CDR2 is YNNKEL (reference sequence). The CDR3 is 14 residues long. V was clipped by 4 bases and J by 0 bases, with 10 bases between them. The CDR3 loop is CASSPTKSSYEQYF. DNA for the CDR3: TGTGCCAGCAGCCCCACGAAGAGCTCCTACGAGCAGTACTTC.

CDR3 sequence: CASSLGLTLDEQFF. For the CDR3, the DNA is TGTGCCAGTAGTCTCGGGCTAACTTTAGATGAGCAGTTCTTC. The rearrangement joins TRBV19 to TRBJ2-1; D not certain. The germline V and J ends were trimmed by 5 bases and 8 bases, with 16 bases remaining between them. This CDR3 comprises 14 residues. Germline V gene lookup returns CDR1 LNHDA and CDR2 SQIVND (reference sequence).

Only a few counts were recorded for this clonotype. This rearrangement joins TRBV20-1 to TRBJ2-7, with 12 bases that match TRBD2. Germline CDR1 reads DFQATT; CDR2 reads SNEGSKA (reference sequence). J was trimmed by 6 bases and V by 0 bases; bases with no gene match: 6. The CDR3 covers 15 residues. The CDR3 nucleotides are TGCAGTGCTAGAGAAAGACTAGCGGGAGTCGCCGAGCAGTACTTC. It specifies CSARERLAGVAEQYF.